These 20 T cell receptor beta chains came from one sample sequenced in a study of post-analysis software for immune sequencing data. Their antigen targets remain unknown. Study findings and constraints: Patients used about 5 TRBV segments, including TRBV5-6, TRBV5-1 and TRBV20-1, more often than controls.

The authors incorporated unique molecular identifiers into the TCR beta cDNA libraries. TCRdb itself ran the PCR reads through MiXCR, one entry per CDR3 protein. The sample holds roughly 730,000 distinct CDR3 sequences, less than 35% seen once. What was sequenced was blood. Receptors were obtained from a girl aged 10 to 17 with multiple sclerosis.

This clonotype was observed a single time. The germline gene is not matched at one end of the junction; a read error may be the cause. This chain uses TRBV12-3 or TRBV12-4 with TRBJ1-6; D ambiguous. The CDR3 extends over 16 amino acids. The CDR3 DNA sequence: TGTGCCAGCAGTCCTAGGCGACGGAACCAAAATTCACTCCTCCACTTT. The encoded protein is CASSPRRRNQNSLLHF.

There are a few counts of this clonotype. The rearrangement joins TRBV20-1 to TRBJ2-1, with TRBD2 matching over 12 bases. This CDR3 has 16 amino acids. The V gene's germline CDR1 is DFQATT and CDR2 SNEGSKA (reference sequence). Losses at the gene ends were 1 base for V and 6 bases for J; bases not matched to a gene: 7. The chain's CDR3 is CSARVGASGRANEQFF. The CDR3 region has the DNA TGCAGTGCTAGAGTAGGGGCTAGCGGGAGGGCCAATGAGCAGTTCTTC.

In its sample, this clonotype was seen a few times. The chain employs TRBV5-1 and TRBJ2-1; the D gene is possibly TRBD1 (6 bases). Germline CDR1 is SGHRS and CDR2 is YFSETQ. Between the trimmed V and J ends, which lost 0 bases and 5 bases, there was a span of 12 bases. The CDR3 has 15 residues. The CDR3, as DNA: TGCGCCAGCAGCTTGGAACAGGGATACCACAATGAGCAGTTCTTC. Protein sequence: CASSLEQGYHNEQFF.

There are a few counts of this clonotype. This chain connects TRBV7-9 to TRBJ2-1, with D perhaps matching TRBD2 (6 bases). The germline V gene has CDR1 SEHNR and CDR2 FQNEAQ (reference sequence). The CDR3 extends over 17 amino acids. Trimming removed 1 base from V and 4 bases from J, with 17 bases in between. The CDR3: CASSLVGVRGRYNEQFF. CDR3 in DNA: TGTGCCAGCAGCTTAGTGGGGGTGCGGGGTCGATACAATGAGCAGTTCTTC. The whole variable domain, filled in from reference TRBV7-9 and TRBJ2-1, reads DTGVSQNPRHKITKRGQNVTFRCDPISEHNRLYWYRQTLGQGPEFLTYFQNEAQLEKSRLLSDRFSAERPKGSFSTLEIQRTEQGDSAMYLCASSLVGVRGRYNEQFFGPGTRLTVL.

This clonotype was seen ten or more times. The CDR3 region is CSAKGLFF. The CDR3 DNA sequence: TGCAGTGCTAAGGGGTTGTTCTTC. V usage is TRBV20-1 and J usage is TRBJ2-1; D is perhaps TRBD1 (5 bases). Trimming shortened V by 4 bases and J by 15 bases, and 7 bases separated the two germline ends. The CDR3 contains 8 residues. Per the germline V gene, CDR1 is DFQATT and CDR2 is SNEGSKA (reference sequence).

This clonotype was observed a few times. V and J are TRBV9 and TRBJ2-5, with 10 nucleotides matching TRBD2. V lost 0 bases and J lost 4; bases outside the gene matches: 6. Germline CDR1 reads SGDLS; CDR2 reads YYNGEE. CDR3 size: 16 residues. The CDR3 nucleotides read TGTGCCAGCAGCGTAGAAGGACTAGCGGTTGTAGAGACCCAGTACTTC. It encodes CASSVEGLAVVETQYF.

This chain uses TRBV7-2 with TRBJ2-1, with 11 positions matching TRBD2. Germline loops: CDR1 SGHTA, CDR2 FQGNSA. The length of the CDR3 is 16 residues. Germline trimming cut 4 bases from V and 7 bases from J; bases unmatched to any gene: 9. CDR3 in DNA: TGTGCCAGCAGCTCCGATAGCGGGGGGGCCAGGAATGAGCAGTTCTTC. This codes for CASSSDSGGARNEQFF.

The chain is built from TRBV20-1 and TRBJ1-2; D is possibly TRBD1 (6 bases). V gave up 6 bases and J gave up 1 base, with 12 bases separating them. Germline loops: CDR1 DFQATT, CDR2 SNEGSKA (reference sequence). The CDR3 is 13 amino acids. Here the CDR3 reads CSAVQGDNYGYTF. CDR3 in DNA: TGCAGTGCCGTACAGGGTGATAACTATGGCTACACCTTC.

This clonotype came up a few times. At one boundary the junction diverges from the germline segment, which might be a read error. The V call is TRBV11-2, the J call TRBJ2-3; D remains ambiguous. Germline values: CDR1 SGHAT, CDR2 FQNNGV. The CDR3 sequence is 12 residues long. DNA for the CDR3: TGTGCCAGCAGTCTTAGCATAGATACGCAGTATTTT. Translating it yields CASSLSIDTQYF.

The chain uses TRBV7-2 and TRBJ2-3; TRBD1 matches 9 bases. The CDR3 totals 15 residues. V was pared by 5 bases and J by 2 bases, with 5 bases of the junction left unmatched. Germline V gives CDR1 SGHTA, CDR2 FQGNSA. DNA of the CDR3: TGTGCCAGCAGCGCCCGGGACAGGGTCACAGATACGCAGTATTTT. It translates to CASSARDRVTDTQYF.

Remarks on this clonotype: A junction end diverges from the germline sequence, so it may reflect a read error. The chain combines TRBV20-1 with TRBJ1-2, with a possible D match to TRBD1 (6 bases). The length of the CDR3 is 14 residues. Per germline, CDR1 DFQATT and CDR2 SNEGSKA (reference sequence). Written as DNA, the CDR3 is TGCCGTGCTAGAGCGGACAGTAAATTCTTTGGCTACACCTTC. As protein: CRARADSKFFGYTF.

This chain links TRBV20-1 with TRBJ1-5, with 7 bases that match TRBD1. V was pared by 5 bases and J by 0 bases, with 1 base of the junction left unmatched. In germline, CDR1 is DFQATT, CDR2 SNEGSKA (reference sequence). The CDR3 runs 13 residues. CDR3 amino acids: CSAWDSSNQPQHF. The CDR3 DNA sequence: TGCAGTGCTTGGGACAGTAGCAATCAGCCCCAGCATTTT.

This clonotype was observed a few times. The chain joins TRBV7-6 to TRBJ1-1; D not certain. The CDR3 contains 14 residues. Trimming left V 4 bases short and J 5 bases short, with 14 bases between. The germline V gene encodes CDR1 SGHVS and CDR2 FNYEAQ. CDR3 sequence: CASSSDTLRTEAFF. In DNA form, the CDR3 reads TGTGCCAGCAGCTCAGACACACTCAGGACTGAAGCTTTCTTT.

This rearrangement joins TRBV5-1 to TRBJ2-7, with 11 bases lining up with TRBD1. The CDR3 has 17 amino acids. Trimming removed 4 bases from V and 3 bases from J; junction bases left unmatched: 12. Germline assignment: CDR1 SGHRS and CDR2 YFSETQ. As DNA, the CDR3 is TGCGCCAGCAGCCTGGCCGTTTTGGGGACAGGGGGCTACGAGCAGTACTTC. Protein sequence: CASSLAVLGTGGYEQYF.

There are many counts of this clonotype. The rearrangement joins TRBV29-1 to TRBJ2-7; D gene uncertain. V was shortened by 5 bases and J by 4 bases, with 12 bases between the two germline ends. The CDR3 loop spans 12 amino acids. Germline CDR1 and CDR2: SQVTM and ANQGSEA. CDR3: CSVRLQAYEQYF. Here the CDR3 DNA reads TGCAGCGTTCGTCTGCAAGCATACGAGCAGTACTTC.

This clonotype was counted at least ten times. The CDR3 is CASSSGQGYTEAFF. The CDR3 region has the DNA TGCGCCAGCAGCTCCGGACAGGGATACACTGAAGCTTTCTTT. The rearrangement links TRBV5-1 to TRBJ1-1, with 8 bases matching TRBD1. CDR3 length equals 14 residues. From germline, CDR1 is SGHRS and CDR2 YFSETQ. Germline trimming cut 3 bases from V and 3 bases from J; bases unmatched to any gene: 4.

This clonotype was detected a few times. The chain combines TRBV7-9 with TRBJ2-5, with TRBD2 matching 12 bases. V gave up 5 bases and J gave up 0 bases; unmatched junction bases: 7. The CDR3 has 17 amino acids. Germline CDR1 SEHNR, CDR2 FQNEAQ (reference sequence). For the CDR3, the DNA is TGTGCCAGCAGCCCTCGGACTAGCGGGGCCTACCAAGAGACCCAGTACTTC. Amino acids: CASSPRTSGAYQETQYF. The full variable domain, rest sourced from reference TRBV7-9 and TRBJ2-5, is DTGVSQNPRHKITKRGQNVTFRCDPISEHNRLYWYRQTLGQGPEFLTYFQNEAQLEKSRLLSDRFSAERPKGSFSTLEIQRTEQGDSAMYLCASSPRTSGAYQETQYFGPGTRLLVL.

This clonotype was detected only a few times. This chain joins TRBV14 and TRBJ2-1; D not certain. The V gene's germline CDR1 is SGHDN and CDR2 FVKESK. Trimming shortened V by 2 bases and J by 2 bases, and 13 bases separated the two germline ends. The CDR3 has 16 residues. The DNA of the CDR3 is TGTGCCAGCAGCCAAAACTCAGCTGGGCCCTACAATGAGCAGTTCTTC. Its translation: CASSQNSAGPYNEQFF.

The rearrangement joins TRBV29-1 to TRBJ2-1; D perhaps matches TRBD2 (6 bases). This CDR3 comprises 15 residues. The V gene's germline CDR1 is SQVTM and CDR2 ANQGSEA. Trimming left V 8 bases short and J 9 bases short, with 26 bases between. The CDR3 region is CSCRGSGYVLSEQFF. The CDR3 DNA follows: TGCAGCTGCCGGGGAAGCGGGTACGTTTTAAGTGAGCAGTTCTTC.

This clonotype has more than one count but fewer than ten. The chain recombines TRBV4-1 with TRBJ2-3, with D perhaps assigned TRBD1 or TRBD2 (6 bases each). Trimming removed 0 bases at V and 2 bases at J, with 24 bases between. Germline CDR1 reads MGHRA; CDR2 reads YSYEKL. The CDR3 is made up of 20 amino acids. CDR3 region: CASSQDSSRRGATYTDTQYF. DNA for the CDR3: TGCGCCAGCAGCCAAGACTCATCGCGAAGGGGGGCCACATACACAGATACGCAGTATTTT.